This is a list of T cell receptor beta chains from one sample in a study of shared clonotypes between healthy human individuals. Generated by immunoSEQ multiplex PCR, the TCRdb table keeps only in-frame clones and is missing some. The sample contains about 2,100,000 clones, under 95% of which appear only once. The sequenced sample was naive CD8+ T cells from PBMCs. These receptors originate from a man aged 18 to 35 in good health. Some clones in this sample may be carry-over from other donors' samples. Both conserved end residues are trimmed from each CDR3. A D gene is named only where the DNA matches it firmly.

D gene,J gene,V gene,CDR3 protein
.,TRBJ1-5,TRBV12-5,ASGIGGAGNQPQH
.,TRBJ2-1,TRBV7-6,ASSLRGGGDPPDNEQF
TRBD1,TRBJ2-7,TRBV19,ASSDRQGASNEQY
TRBD2,TRBJ2-1,TRBV6-5,ASSYFSGSVYNEQF
TRBD2,TRBJ2-7,TRBV4-1,ASSLQPGTSSYEQY
.,TRBJ2-6,TRBV7-9,ASSLFDAGANVLT
.,TRBJ1-2,TRBV5-1,ASSHQKSGDNYGYT
.,TRBJ2-7,TRBV7-9,ASSLIAEHYEQY
TRBD1,TRBJ2-4,TRBV6-6,ASSYTGERRNIQY
.,TRBJ2-5,TRBV5-6,ASSADRLWETQY
TRBD1,TRBJ2-5,TRBV27,ASSLSPYRDSQETQY
.,TRBJ2-5,TRBV27,ATFPLGGTEETQY
TRBD2,TRBJ2-7,TRBV19,ASSLSRGRLNEQY
.,TRBJ2-1,TRBV10-1,ASSVGLNNEQF
.,TRBJ2-3,TRBV6-5,ASRMADTQY
.,TRBJ2-4,TRBV29-1,SGGDGAI
.,TRBJ1-1,TRBV4-1,ASSHVLRGGEAF
TRBD1,TRBJ2-7,TRBV28,ASSPRDSLYEQY
.,TRBJ2-1,TRBV19,ASSGAWEQF
TRBD2,TRBJ2-3,TRBV5-6,ASSLDGLAEVSDTQY
.,TRBJ1-5,TRBV7-9,ASSTPLNQPQH
.,TRBJ1-1,TRBV7-3,ASSLYPGTEAF
.,TRBJ2-1,TRBV11-2,ASSLGTYNEQF
TRBD2,TRBJ2-7,TRBV6-5,ASSFGLAGGEQY